The subject of this entry is one TCR beta chain. Its specificity is unknown. The record originates from a study of CD8 T cells in ankylosing spondylitis. General study results and limits: Clones linked with disease were CD8+ and fairly uncommon in the peripheral blood. The study identified a TCR beta motif of fewer than 10 highly homologous variants that appeared characteristic of ankylosing spondylitis blood. A number of the motif variants had already been described in reactive arthritis synovial fluid and blood. Within matched ankylosing spondylitis synovial fluid, disease-linked clones were reportedly significantly enriched.

Library preparation for TCR beta used quantitative 5'-RACE with molecular barcodes. Using its own MiXCR run on the 5' RACE reads, TCRdb lists one record per CDR3 protein. The sample holds around 890,000 distinct CDR3 sequences, roughly 10% seen once. The J segment lost 7 bases and the V segment lost 3 bases, leaving 10 bases of the junction unmatched. The germline gives CDR1 LGHNA, CDR2 YSLEER. This CDR3 has 17 amino acids. The rearrangement uses TRBV4-3 and TRBJ2-3; 13 bases map to TRBD2. The clonotype comes from a male donor with ankylosing spondylitis. Specimen: blood, either unsorted or a sorted T cell fraction (not recorded which). The CDR3 DNA sequence: TGCGCCAGCAGCCAGGCCCTGTCGGGACTAGCGGGACATACGCAGTATTTT. Translating gives CASSQALSGLAGHTQYF.